One T cell receptor (delta chain) is described in this entry. The antigen is undetermined. After alphabeta T cell depletion, CD3+ Vdelta1+ Vdelta2- thymocytes were sorted. Vdelta1+ thymocyte sorts reached between about 98% and 99.6% purity. These data originate in a study of Vδ1+ human thymocytes. After removal of 2 bases from V and 0 bases from J, the junction contained 25 bases not matched to a gene. Per germline, CDR1 TSWWSYY and CDR2 QGS. The length of the CDR3 is 23 residues. RNA was extracted from the cells and then reverse transcribed. The CDR3 regions were amplified by multiplex PCR from V-gene primers to a constant-region primer. TCRdb called clones anew from the multiplex PCR reads with CATT. The sample consists of 24,000 or so delta-chain clones, approximately 30% of them appearing once. Study results and limitations: Many TRG clonotypes were shared between donors; TRD repertoires were essentially private. Thymic TRG and TRD repertoires appeared highly polyclonal, with Gaussian CDR3 length distributions. Unlike peripheral blood Vdelta1+ controls, thymic delta-chain sequences included roughly 22% Vdelta2 and few Vdelta3.

The TCR was taken from a boy younger than two who had congenital heart surgery. The chain combines TRDV1 with TRDJ1; 9 bases match TRDD2. Sequences were obtained from Vdelta1+ gamma-delta thymocytes from the thymus. Specified subset: FACS-sorted CD3+ TCRalphabeta- TCRVdelta1+ TCRVdelta2- thymocytes. CDR3 protein: CALGEVAFLRLARGPPYTDKLIF. The CDR3 nucleotides read TGTGCTCTTGGGGAAGTAGCCTTCCTACGTCTGGCTAGGGGTCCTCCCTACACCGATAAACTCATCTTT.